The 8 T cell receptor beta chains below were found in one sample sequenced in a study of PD-1 blockade in classical Hodgkin lymphoma. The sample's time point: cycle 4 day 1 (C4D1), after six to seven weeks of nivolumab. No patient escaped relapse after autologous stem cell transplantation, and brentuximab vedotin exposure varied. Repertoires were generated with immunoSEQ multiplex PCR, while TCRdb's copy carries only in-frame clones and drops some. The profile covers just under 45,000 clones, with roughly two thirds appearing a single time and 3.1% taken by the ten largest. The sample consisted of peripheral blood mononuclear cells (PBMCs), taken before the fourth cycle of nivolumab. These TCRs come from a human donor with classical Hodgkin lymphoma.

This chain uses TRBV18 with TRBJ1-6, with TRBD1 matching 7 bases. Per the germline V gene, CDR1 is KGHSH and CDR2 is LQKENI. This CDR3 contains 14 residues. V lost 8 bases to trimming and J lost 7 bases; unmatched junction nucleotides: 8. CDR3 DNA sequence: TGTGCCAGCGCTATGACAGGGTACAATTCACCCCTCCACTTT. Protein product: CASAMTGYNSPLHF.

This chain connects TRBV30 to TRBJ2-2; D gene ambiguous. The CDR3 extends over 13 amino acids. Trimming took 0 bases from V and 5 from J, leaving 7 bases between them. CDR1 is GTSNPN, CDR2 SVGIG, per germline (reference sequence). The CDR3 here is CAWSVRLTGELFF. Here the CDR3 DNA reads TGTGCCTGGAGTGTACGGTTGACCGGGGAGCTGTTTTTT.

This clone was counted many times. The rearrangement joins TRBV7-2 to TRBJ1-2, with D possibly being TRBD1 (5 bases). CDR3 length equals 16 residues. The V gene's germline CDR1 is SGHTA and CDR2 FQGNSA. V was shortened by 1 base and J by 4 bases, with 16 bases between the two germline ends. The CDR3 region is CASSLVGESLRYGYTF. The CDR3 coding sequence is TGTGCCAGCAGCTTAGTGGGGGAATCACTCCGCTATGGCTACACCTTC.

This chain uses TRBV5-6 with TRBJ2-3, with 12 bases identical to TRBD2. V shed 0 bases, J shed 6 bases, and the junction held 8 bases outside the gene matches. Per the germline V gene, CDR1 is SGHDT and CDR2 is YYEEEE. The CDR3 sequence is 17 residues long. The CDR3 DNA is TGTGCCAGCAGCTTGGAGGCTAGCGGGGGGGTTGAGGATACGCAGTATTTT. Protein: CASSLEASGGVEDTQYF.

This chain connects TRBV6-5 to TRBJ1-6, with D unclear. V was cut by 6 bases and J by 7 bases, with 10 bases left in between. This CDR3 has 13 amino acids. Per germline, CDR1 MNHEY and CDR2 SVGAGI. The CDR3 nucleotides are TGTGCCAGCAGAGTAACGAGGAATTCACCCCTCCACTTT. Its protein is CASRVTRNSPLHF.

This chain connects TRBV19 to TRBJ2-7, with D perhaps TRBD2 (6 bases). The CDR3 sequence is 15 residues long. Germline V CDR1 and CDR2: LNHDA, SQIVND (reference sequence). V lost 4 bases and J lost 2, with 15 bases in between. In nucleotides, the CDR3 is TGTGCCAGTAGTAGGGCCGGGACTGGACCCTACGAGCAGTACTTC. Amino acids: CASSRAGTGPYEQYF.

This clone appeared once. V usage is TRBV28 and J usage is TRBJ2-7, with D possibly called TRBD1 or TRBD2 (5 bases each). V was clipped by 7 bases and J by 6 bases, with 19 bases between them. Germline V gene data show CDR1 as MDHEN and CDR2 as SYDVKM. The CDR3 loop spans 14 amino acids. CDR3 sequence: CASTELRDGSEQYF. CDR3 bases: TGTGCCAGCACCGAATTACGGGACGGCTCCGAGCAGTACTTC.

The chain carries TRBV7-9 and TRBJ1-6; no clear D. The CDR3 consists of 15 residues. Germline V gene data show CDR1 as SEHNR and CDR2 as FQNEAQ (reference sequence). Trimming cost V 1 base and J 7 bases, with 11 bases left between them. Here the CDR3 reads CASSLGHGSNSPLHF. The CDR3 nucleotides are TGTGCCAGCAGCTTAGGGCACGGTTCAAATTCACCCCTCCACTTT.